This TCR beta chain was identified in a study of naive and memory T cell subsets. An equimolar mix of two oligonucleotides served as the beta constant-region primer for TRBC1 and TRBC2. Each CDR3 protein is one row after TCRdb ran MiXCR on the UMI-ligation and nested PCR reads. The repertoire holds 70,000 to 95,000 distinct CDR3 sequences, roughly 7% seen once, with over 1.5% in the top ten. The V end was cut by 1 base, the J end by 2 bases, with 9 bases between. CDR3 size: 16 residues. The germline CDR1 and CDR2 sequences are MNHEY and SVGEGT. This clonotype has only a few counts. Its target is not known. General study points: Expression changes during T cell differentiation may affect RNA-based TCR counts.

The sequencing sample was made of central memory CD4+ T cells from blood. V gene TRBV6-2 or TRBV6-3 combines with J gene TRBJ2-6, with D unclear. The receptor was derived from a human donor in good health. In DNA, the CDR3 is TGTGCCAGCAGTTACTACCCAGAGGCTGGGGCCAACGTCCTGACTTTC. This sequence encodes CASSYYPEAGANVLTF.